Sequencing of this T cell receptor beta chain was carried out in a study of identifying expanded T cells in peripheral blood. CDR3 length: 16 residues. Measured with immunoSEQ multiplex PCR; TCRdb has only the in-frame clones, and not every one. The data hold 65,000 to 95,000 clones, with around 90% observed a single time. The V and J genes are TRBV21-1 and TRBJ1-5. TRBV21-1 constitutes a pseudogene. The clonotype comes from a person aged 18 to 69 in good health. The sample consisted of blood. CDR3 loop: CASSKRRPGSNQPQHF. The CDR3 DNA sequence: TGTGCCAGCAGCAAAAGGCGGCCTGGGAGCAATCAGCCCCAGCATTTT.